One and the same sample provided the 27 T cell receptor beta chains below, sequenced in a study of identical twins. TCRdb recomputed calls from the 5' RACE reads with MiXCR, one row per CDR3 protein. The data hold about 530,000 distinct CDR3 sequences, with approximately 14% observed a single time. These same records also appear under a second study, on yellow fever vaccine responses in identical twins.

Input material: CD4+ T cells sorted from blood. The receptors shown here come from a woman aged 18-29 years in good health.

This clonotype appeared a few times. This chain connects TRBV12-3 or TRBV12-4 to TRBJ2-1, with a possible D match to TRBD1 (6 bases). Trimming took 6 bases from V and 8 from J, leaving 14 bases between them. The CDR3 extends over 13 amino acids. This CDR3 reads CASREFRGDEQFF. Written as DNA, the CDR3 is TGTGCCAGCAGGGAATTCAGGGGCGATGAGCAGTTCTTC.

The chain links TRBV15 to TRBJ2-3; TRBD2 agrees at 10 bases. Germline V lookup: CDR1 LNHNV, CDR2 YYDKDF (reference sequence). This CDR3 is 15 amino acids long. The V gene end was trimmed by 5 bases and the J gene end by 8 bases; junction bases not matched to a gene: 10. CDR3: CATSVAGGPGSTQYF. As DNA, the CDR3 is TGTGCCACCAGCGTAGCGGGGGGCCCAGGCAGTACGCAGTATTTT.

The J gene is TRBJ2-1, the V gene TRBV4-1; a possible D gene is TRBD2 (6 bases). The ends were cut back, 4 bases at V and 6 bases at J, with 13 bases in the middle. The CDR3 consists of 14 residues. CDR1 and CDR2 (germline): MGHRA, YSYEKL. The CDR3 loop reads CASSRSGTPNEQFF. CDR3 bases: TGCGCCAGCAGCCGTTCCGGGACTCCCAATGAGCAGTTCTTC.

This clonotype was observed a handful of times. This chain connects TRBV12-3 or TRBV12-4 to TRBJ2-3; possibly TRBD1 for D (6 bases). The CDR3 is made up of 14 amino acids. Trimming removed 3 bases at V and 0 bases at J, with 7 bases between. DNA of the CDR3: TGTGCCAGCAGTTTGCAGGGGAGCACAGATACGCAGTATTTT. This encodes CASSLQGSTDTQYF.

This clonotype appeared a few times. The CDR3 coding sequence is TGTGCCAGCAGACCCACGGGGGGGGCGAGGTACGAGCAGTACTTC. Translating gives CASRPTGGARYEQYF. This chain connects TRBV28 to TRBJ2-7; TRBD2 matches 8 bases. V gave up 6 bases and J gave up 4 bases; unmatched junction bases: 11. The CDR3 loop spans 15 amino acids. Germline values: CDR1 MDHEN, CDR2 SYDVKM. The variable domain in full, with the rest retrieved from reference TRBV28 and TRBJ2-7, is DVKVTQSSRYLVKRTGEKVFLECVQDMDHENMFWYRQDPGLGLRLIYFSYDVKMKEKGDIPEGYSVSREKKERFSLILESASTNQTSMYLCASRPTGGARYEQYFGPGTRLTVT.

There are a few counts of this clonotype. The V and J genes are TRBV28 and TRBJ2-5; TRBD2 matches at 8 bases. The CDR3 spans 15 residues. The V gene's germline CDR1 is MDHEN and CDR2 SYDVKM. The ends lost 5 bases at V and 4 bases at J; junction bases unmatched: 9. The CDR3 is CASSPPGAGGETQYF. The CDR3 region has the DNA TGTGCCAGCAGTCCCCCCGGGGCGGGAGGAGAGACCCAGTACTTC.

This clonotype was observed a few times. This sequence joins TRBV4-1 and TRBJ2-5, with a weak D call TRBD1 (6 bases). Germline CDR1 MGHRA, CDR2 YSYEKL. V was clipped by 1 base and J by 4 bases, with 16 bases between them. The CDR3 has 16 residues. The chain's CDR3 is CASSQGTGTRLETQYF. CDR3 nucleotides: TGCGCCAGCAGCCAAGGAACCGGGACACGGCTAGAGACCCAGTACTTC.

This clonotype was detected only a few times. The gene calls are TRBV7-8 and TRBJ2-2; 12 nucleotides agree with TRBD2. The CDR3 loop spans 16 amino acids. With V trimmed by 5 bases and J by 6 bases, 7 bases remained unmatched. Germline CDR1 and CDR2: SGHVS and FQNEAQ. CDR3 loop: CASSGSSGRASGELFF. The CDR3 region has the DNA TGTGCCAGCAGCGGATCTAGCGGGAGGGCATCCGGGGAGCTGTTTTTT.

The chain has TRBV7-7 and TRBJ2-3, with 7 bases matching TRBD2. The CDR3 is 15 amino acids. Germline loops: CDR1 SSHAT, CDR2 FNYEAQ (reference sequence). Losses at the gene ends were 5 bases for V and 0 bases for J; bases not matched to a gene: 5. CDR3 DNA: TGTGCCAGCAGCCCGGGACTAACCAGCACAGATACGCAGTATTTT. Translating it yields CASSPGLTSTDTQYF.

The rearrangement links TRBV5-6 to TRBJ2-3, with no clear D. CDR3 size: 11 residues. Germline values: CDR1 SGHDT, CDR2 YYEEEE. V dropped 3 bases and J dropped 9 bases, with 8 bases sitting between them. The CDR3 protein is CASSYKSTQYF. DNA of the CDR3: TGTGCCAGCAGCTACAAAAGCACGCAGTATTTT.

The chain uses TRBV7-2 and TRBJ1-3; possibly TRBD1 for D (5 bases). Trimming cost V 5 bases and J 0 bases, with 11 bases left between them. The CDR3 contains 15 residues. From germline, CDR1 is SGHTA and CDR2 FQGNSA. The CDR3 protein is CASSRTGTSGNTIYF. The CDR3, as DNA: TGTGCCAGCAGCAGAACCGGGACCTCTGGAAACACCATATATTTT.

The chain carries TRBV9 and TRBJ2-3; D is unclear. CDR3 length equals 13 residues. V lost 0 bases and J 11 bases, leaving 13 bases between the germline ends. CDR1 and CDR2 from the germline V gene are SGDLS and YYNGEE. CDR3 DNA: TGTGCCAGCAGCGTAGATATAACAAAAGTGCAGTATTTT. Translated, it gives CASSVDITKVQYF.

In its sample, this clonotype was seen many times. CDR3 protein: CATSRDLGSSFEQYF. The CDR3 nucleotides read TGTGCCACCAGCAGAGATCTTGGGTCCAGTTTCGAGCAGTACTTC. This rearrangement joins TRBV15 to TRBJ2-7; D unclear. The germline V and J ends were trimmed by 0 bases and 6 bases, with 15 bases remaining between them. CDR3 size: 15 residues. Germline V gene data show CDR1 as LNHNV and CDR2 as YYDKDF (reference sequence).

About this clonotype: A clone one base away is much larger, so this may be a read error. The chain carries TRBV24-1 and TRBJ2-1, with unresolved D. The CDR3 totals 13 residues. Germline CDR1 and CDR2: KGHDR and SFDVKD. The CDR3 here is CATSDSIGGERFF. For the CDR3, the DNA is TGTGCCACCAGTGATTCGATCGGCGGTGAGCGGTTCTTC.

This clonotype has just a few counts. The chain carries TRBV7-8 and TRBJ1-6, with 7 bases that match TRBD1. The germline V gene encodes CDR1 SGHVS and CDR2 FQNEAQ. This CDR3 has 16 residues. Losses at the gene ends were 5 bases for V and 7 bases for J; bases not matched to a gene: 11. CDR3 in DNA: TGTGCCAGCAGCCAACAGGGGCGTTCTTTAAATTCACCCCTCCACTTT. This gives the protein CASSQQGRSLNSPLHF.

This clonotype was observed a few times. This chain uses TRBV10-3 with TRBJ2-7; the match to TRBD2 covers 10 bases. Germline trimming cut 0 bases from V and 7 bases from J; bases unmatched to any gene: 3. The CDR3 covers 14 residues. Germline CDR1 and CDR2: ENHRY and SYGVKD. The CDR3 nucleotides are TGTGCCATCAGTGAGTCTCAGACTAGCGGGGAGCAGTACTTC. Encoded protein: CAISESQTSGEQYF.

This clonotype came up a few times. The J gene is TRBJ2-5, the V gene TRBV11-2; tentative D call: TRBD1 (5 bases). V lost 0 bases and J 9 bases, leaving 17 bases between the germline ends. CDR1 and CDR2 (germline): SGHAT, FQNNGV. CDR3 size: 15 residues. The CDR3 protein is CASSLDGGAVMAQYF. In nucleotides, the CDR3 is TGTGCCAGCAGCTTAGATGGTGGGGCAGTGATGGCCCAGTACTTC.

This clonotype was seen only a few times. This chain connects TRBV7-9 to TRBJ2-7, with TRBD2 as a possible D gene (5 bases). The CDR3 is made up of 14 amino acids. Between the trimmed V and J ends, which lost 3 bases and 5 bases, there was a span of 14 bases. From germline, CDR1 is SEHNR and CDR2 FQNEAQ (reference sequence). The CDR3: CASSFLLQRDEQYF. In nucleotides, the CDR3 is TGTGCCAGCAGCTTTTTATTACAGAGGGACGAGCAGTACTTC.

This clonotype was counted ten times or more. The rearrangement links TRBV7-2 to TRBJ1-1; D not certain. Germline V gene lookup returns CDR1 SGHTA and CDR2 FQGNSA. Between the trimmed V and J ends, which lost 8 bases and 2 bases, there was a span of 6 bases. This CDR3 contains 11 residues. The CDR3 region has the DNA TGTGCCAGCTCCATAAACACTGAAGCTTTCTTT. Its protein is CASSINTEAFF.

This clonotype was seen many times. The CDR3 sequence is CATSRGTSGTTDTQYF. The CDR3 region has the DNA TGTGCCACCAGCAGAGGGACTAGCGGGACGACAGATACGCAGTATTTT. The chain couples TRBV15 to TRBJ2-3, with 12 nucleotides matching TRBD2. V was clipped by 1 base and J by 3 bases; unmatched bases: 2. The CDR3 covers 16 residues. Germline values: CDR1 LNHNV, CDR2 YYDKDF (reference sequence).

Many counts were recorded for this clonotype. The chain carries TRBV29-1 and TRBJ2-3; 10 bases fit TRBD2. This CDR3 comprises 15 residues. The germline CDR1 and CDR2 sequences are SQVTM and ANQGSEA. V lost 4 bases and J lost 0; bases outside the gene matches: 4. CDR3 in DNA: TGCAGCGTTGGAGGGACTAGCGAGAGCACAGATACGCAGTATTTT. Residues: CSVGGTSESTDTQYF.

This clonotype appeared a few times. V usage is TRBV3-1 and J usage is TRBJ1-5; TRBD1 might be the D (6 bases). Germline CDR1 is LGHDT and CDR2 is YNNKEL (reference sequence). Trimming removed 2 bases from V and 5 bases from J, with 10 bases in between. This CDR3 region has 14 residues. CDR3: CASSQNRDHQPQHF. Here the CDR3 DNA reads TGTGCCAGCAGCCAAAACAGGGACCATCAGCCCCAGCATTTT.

This clonotype was observed a handful of times. The rearrangement uses TRBV19 and TRBJ1-1, with D hard to call. Germline V lookup: CDR1 LNHDA, CDR2 SQIVND (reference sequence). V lost 3 bases and J 5 bases, leaving 10 bases between the germline ends. This CDR3 has 13 residues. The CDR3 region has the DNA TGTGCCAGTAGTATGCAGAAAGGGACTGAAGCTTTCTTT. This codes for CASSMQKGTEAFF.

In this sample, this clonotype turned up a few times. The rearrangement uses TRBV5-1 and TRBJ2-3; 7 bases are a match to TRBD1. The CDR3 consists of 14 residues. The V gene's germline CDR1 is SGHRS and CDR2 YFSETQ. V was clipped by 4 bases and J by 5 bases; unmatched bases: 7. The CDR3 coding sequence is TGCGCCAGCAGCGAACCGGGACAGATAGATACGCAGTATTTT. Translated: CASSEPGQIDTQYF.

J is TRBJ2-3 and V is TRBV7-8; either TRBD1 or TRBD2 may fit D (5 bases each). The ends were cut back, 1 base at V and 4 bases at J, with 12 bases in the middle. There are 15 residues in the CDR3. The germline gives CDR1 SGHVS, CDR2 FQNEAQ. DNA of the CDR3: TGTGCCAGCAGCTTAGGAGGGGCCCTATCAGATACGCAGTATTTT. It yields the protein CASSLGGALSDTQYF.

The rearrangement uses TRBV7-9 and TRBJ2-1, with 7 nucleotides matching TRBD1. Germline CDR1 SEHNR, CDR2 FQNEAQ (reference sequence). The CDR3 has 15 residues. The ends lost 3 bases at V and 9 bases at J; junction bases unmatched: 11. CDR3 residues: CASSLGIGGPGEQFF. CDR3 coding DNA: TGTGCCAGCAGCTTGGGGATAGGGGGCCCGGGTGAGCAGTTCTTC.

This sequence joins TRBV7-2 and TRBJ2-7, with D possibly being TRBD2 (6 bases). V was cut by 5 bases and J by 0 bases, with 14 bases left in between. Looked up from germline, CDR1 is SGHTA and CDR2 is FQGNSA. The CDR3 is 15 amino acids. CDR3 loop: CASSLISGSSYEQYF. CDR3 bases: TGTGCCAGCAGCCTCATTAGCGGAAGCTCCTACGAGCAGTACTTC.